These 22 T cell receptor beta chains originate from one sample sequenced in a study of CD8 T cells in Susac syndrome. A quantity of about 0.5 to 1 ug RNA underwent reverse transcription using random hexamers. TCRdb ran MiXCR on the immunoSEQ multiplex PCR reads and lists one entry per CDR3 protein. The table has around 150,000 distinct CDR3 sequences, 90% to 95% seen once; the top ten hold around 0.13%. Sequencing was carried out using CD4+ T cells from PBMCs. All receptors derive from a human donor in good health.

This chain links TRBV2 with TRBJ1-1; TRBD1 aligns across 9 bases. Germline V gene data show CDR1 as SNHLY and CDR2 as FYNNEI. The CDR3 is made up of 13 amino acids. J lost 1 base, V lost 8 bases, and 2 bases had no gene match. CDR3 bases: TGTGCCAGCGGGACAGGGCGGAACACTGAAGCTTTCTTT. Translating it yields CASGTGRNTEAFF.

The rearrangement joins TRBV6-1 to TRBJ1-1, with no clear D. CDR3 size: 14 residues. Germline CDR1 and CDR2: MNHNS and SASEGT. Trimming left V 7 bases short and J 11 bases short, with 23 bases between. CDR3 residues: CASTRRENRVGAFF. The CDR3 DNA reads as TGTGCCAGCACTAGAAGGGAAAACCGCGTTGGGGCTTTCTTT.

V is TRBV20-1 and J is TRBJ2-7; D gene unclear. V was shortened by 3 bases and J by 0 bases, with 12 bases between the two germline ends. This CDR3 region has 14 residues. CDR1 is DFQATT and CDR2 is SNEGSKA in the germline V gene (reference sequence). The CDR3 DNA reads TGCAGTGCTAGGGTACCTCCTGACTCCTACGAGCAGTACTTC. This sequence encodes CSARVPPDSYEQYF.

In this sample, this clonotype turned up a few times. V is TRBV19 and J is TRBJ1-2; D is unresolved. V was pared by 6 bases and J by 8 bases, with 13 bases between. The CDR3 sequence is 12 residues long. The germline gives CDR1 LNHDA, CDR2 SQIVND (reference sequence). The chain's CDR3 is CASSTRGYGYTF. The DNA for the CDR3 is TGTGCCAGTAGCACCCGTGGTTACGGCTACACCTTC.

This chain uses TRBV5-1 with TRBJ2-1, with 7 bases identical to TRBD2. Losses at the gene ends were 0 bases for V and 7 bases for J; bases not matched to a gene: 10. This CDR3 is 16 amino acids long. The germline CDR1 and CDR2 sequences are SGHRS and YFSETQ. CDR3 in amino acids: CASSLEQQRDRNEQFF. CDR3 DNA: TGCGCCAGCAGCTTGGAACAGCAGCGGGACCGGAATGAGCAGTTCTTC. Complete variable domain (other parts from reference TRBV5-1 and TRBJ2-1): KAGVTQTPRYLIKTRGQQVTLSCSPISGHRSVSWYQQTPGQGLQFLFEYFSETQRNKGNFPGRFSGRQFSNSRSEMNVSTLELGDSALYLCASSLEQQRDRNEQFFGPGTRLTVL.

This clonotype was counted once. The CDR3 here is CASSPGLITGELFF. The CDR3 DNA is TGTGCCAGCAGCCCCGGACTAATCACCGGGGAGCTGTTTTTT. The J gene is TRBJ2-2, the V gene TRBV7-2; D perhaps matches TRBD2 (6 bases). V was cut by 5 bases and J by 4 bases, with 11 bases left in between. This CDR3 is 14 amino acids long. Germline V gives CDR1 SGHTA, CDR2 FQGNSA.

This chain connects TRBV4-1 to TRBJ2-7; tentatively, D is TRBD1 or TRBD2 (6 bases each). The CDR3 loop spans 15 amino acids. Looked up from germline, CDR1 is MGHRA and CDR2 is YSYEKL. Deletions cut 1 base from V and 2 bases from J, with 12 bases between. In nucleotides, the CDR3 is TGCGCCAGCAGCCAAGTCCCCGGGGGCCCCTACGAGCAGTACTTC. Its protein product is CASSQVPGGPYEQYF.

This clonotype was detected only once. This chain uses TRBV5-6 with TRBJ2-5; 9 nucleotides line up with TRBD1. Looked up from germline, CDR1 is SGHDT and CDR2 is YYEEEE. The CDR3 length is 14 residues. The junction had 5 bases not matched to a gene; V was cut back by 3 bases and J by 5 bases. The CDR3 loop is CASSSMTGGETQYF. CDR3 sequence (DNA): TGTGCCAGCAGCTCGATGACAGGGGGGGAGACCCAGTACTTC.

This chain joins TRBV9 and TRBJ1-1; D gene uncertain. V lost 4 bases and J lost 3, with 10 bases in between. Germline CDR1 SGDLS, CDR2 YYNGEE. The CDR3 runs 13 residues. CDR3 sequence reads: CASSLRRDTEAFF. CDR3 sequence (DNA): TGTGCCAGCAGCCTAAGAAGGGACACTGAAGCTTTCTTT. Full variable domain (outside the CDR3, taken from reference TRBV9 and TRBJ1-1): DSGVTQTPKHLITATGQRVTLRCSPRSGDLSVYWYQQSLDQGLQFLIQYYNGEERAKGNILERFSAQQFPDLHSELNLSSLELGDSALYFCASSLRRDTEAFFGQGTRLTVV.

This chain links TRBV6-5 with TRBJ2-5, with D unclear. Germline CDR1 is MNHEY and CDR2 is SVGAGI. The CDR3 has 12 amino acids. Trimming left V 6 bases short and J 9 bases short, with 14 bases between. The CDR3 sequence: CASSRSGAAQYF. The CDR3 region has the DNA TGTGCCAGCAGCCGATCAGGTGCGGCCCAGTACTTC.

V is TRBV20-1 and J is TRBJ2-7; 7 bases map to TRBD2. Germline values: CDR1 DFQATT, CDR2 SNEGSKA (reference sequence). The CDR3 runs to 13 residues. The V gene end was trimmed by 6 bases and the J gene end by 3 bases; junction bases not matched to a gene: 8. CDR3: CSAKSGIDYEQYF. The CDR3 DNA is TGCAGTGCAAAAAGCGGGATAGACTACGAGCAGTACTTC.

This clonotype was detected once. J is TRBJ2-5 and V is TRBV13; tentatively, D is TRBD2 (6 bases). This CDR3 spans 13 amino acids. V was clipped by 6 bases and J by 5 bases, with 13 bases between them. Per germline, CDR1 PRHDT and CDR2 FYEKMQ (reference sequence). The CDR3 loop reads CASRPLTSETQYF. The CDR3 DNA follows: TGTGCCAGCAGGCCTCTGACTAGTGAGACCCAGTACTTC.

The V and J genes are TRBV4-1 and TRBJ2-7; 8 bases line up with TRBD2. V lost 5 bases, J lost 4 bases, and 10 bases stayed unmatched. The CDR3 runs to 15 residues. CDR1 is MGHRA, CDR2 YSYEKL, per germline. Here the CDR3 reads CASSEAPGLGYEQYF. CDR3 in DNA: TGCGCCAGCAGCGAAGCCCCGGGACTAGGGTACGAGCAGTACTTC.

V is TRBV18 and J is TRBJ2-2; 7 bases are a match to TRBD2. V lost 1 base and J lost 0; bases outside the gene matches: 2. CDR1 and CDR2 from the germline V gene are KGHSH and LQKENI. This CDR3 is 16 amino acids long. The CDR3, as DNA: TGTGCCAGCTCACCACGGCGGGGGACGAACACCGGGGAGCTGTTTTTT. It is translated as CASSPRRGTNTGELFF.

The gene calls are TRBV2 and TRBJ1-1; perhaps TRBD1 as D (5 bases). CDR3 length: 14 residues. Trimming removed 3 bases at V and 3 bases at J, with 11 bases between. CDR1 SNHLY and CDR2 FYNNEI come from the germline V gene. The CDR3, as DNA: TGTGCCAGCAGTGAGGCACCAGGGTACACTGAAGCTTTCTTT. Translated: CASSEAPGYTEAFF.

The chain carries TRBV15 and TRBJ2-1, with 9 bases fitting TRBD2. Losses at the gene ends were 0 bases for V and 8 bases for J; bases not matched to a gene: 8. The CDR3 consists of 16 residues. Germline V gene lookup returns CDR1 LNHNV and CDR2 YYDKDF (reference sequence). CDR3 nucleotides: TGTGCCACCAGCAGAGATCAAGAGCGGGGGGCCCATGAGCAGTTCTTC. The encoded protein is CATSRDQERGAHEQFF.

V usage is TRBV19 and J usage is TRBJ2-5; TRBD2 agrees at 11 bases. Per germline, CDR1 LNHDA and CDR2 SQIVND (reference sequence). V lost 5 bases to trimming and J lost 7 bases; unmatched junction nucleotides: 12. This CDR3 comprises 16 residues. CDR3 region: CASSLQTSGGFGTQYF. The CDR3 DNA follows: TGTGCCAGTAGTCTCCAAACTAGCGGGGGATTCGGGACCCAGTACTTC. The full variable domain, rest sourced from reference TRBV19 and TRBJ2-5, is DGGITQSPKYLFRKEGQNVTLSCEQNLNHDAMYWYRQDPGQGLRLIYYSQIVNDFQKGDIAEGYSVSREKKESFPLTVTSAQKNPTAFYLCASSLQTSGGFGTQYFGPGTRLLVL.

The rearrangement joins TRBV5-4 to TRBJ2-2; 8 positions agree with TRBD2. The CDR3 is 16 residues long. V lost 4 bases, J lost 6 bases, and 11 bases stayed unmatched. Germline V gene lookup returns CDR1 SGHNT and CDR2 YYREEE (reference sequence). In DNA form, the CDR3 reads TGTGCCAGCAGCCCCGGGGGTAGCGGGGTCCCCGGGGAGCTGTTTTTT. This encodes CASSPGGSGVPGELFF.

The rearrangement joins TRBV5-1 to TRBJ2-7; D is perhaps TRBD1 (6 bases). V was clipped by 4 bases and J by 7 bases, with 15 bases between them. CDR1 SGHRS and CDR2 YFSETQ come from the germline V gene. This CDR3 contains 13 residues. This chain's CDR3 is CASSQGTLEEQYF. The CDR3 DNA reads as TGCGCCAGCAGCCAGGGGACACTGGAGGAGCAGTACTTC.

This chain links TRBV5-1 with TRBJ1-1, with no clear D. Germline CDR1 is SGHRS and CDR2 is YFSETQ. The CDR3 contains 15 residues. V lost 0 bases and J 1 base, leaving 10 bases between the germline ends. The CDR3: CASSLAVSGNTEAFF. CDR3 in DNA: TGCGCCAGCAGCTTGGCCGTCTCAGGGAACACTGAAGCTTTCTTT.

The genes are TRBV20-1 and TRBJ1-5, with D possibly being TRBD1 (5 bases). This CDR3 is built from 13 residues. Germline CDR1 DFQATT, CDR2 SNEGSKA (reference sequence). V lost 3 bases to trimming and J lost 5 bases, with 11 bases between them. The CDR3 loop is CSASGGGDQPQHF. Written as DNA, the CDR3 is TGCAGTGCTAGTGGGGGTGGCGATCAGCCCCAGCATTTT.

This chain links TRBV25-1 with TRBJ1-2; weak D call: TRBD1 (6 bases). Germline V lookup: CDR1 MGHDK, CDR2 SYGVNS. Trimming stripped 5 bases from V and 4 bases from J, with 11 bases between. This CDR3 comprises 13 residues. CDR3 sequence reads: CASSLADSYGYTF. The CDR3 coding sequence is TGTGCCAGCAGTTTGGCGGACAGCTATGGCTACACCTTC.